This T cell receptor (beta chain) was profiled in a study of blood T cells in healthy people across ages. This CDR3 is built from 14 residues. V was shortened by 7 bases and J by 4 bases, with 13 bases between the two germline ends. Germline lookup yields CDR1 SNHLY and CDR2 FYNNEI. Together with a sample-barcoded 5' primer, a J-beta primer mix was included in a second PCR lasting roughly 6 to 12 cycles. TCRdb fed the 5' RACE reads into MiXCR, producing one record per CDR3 protein. The repertoire holds roughly 730,000 distinct CDR3 sequences, with around 50% as singletons. The sequenced sample was blood. The chain couples TRBV2 to TRBJ2-2, with TRBD2 as a possible D gene (5 bases). The sequence derives from a man aged 40-55 years in good health. The CDR3 region has the DNA TGTGCCAGCACGCTAGCAGGACCCACCGGGGAGCTGTTTTTT. This encodes CASTLAGPTGELFF.